This T cell receptor beta chain emerged from a study of blood T cell repertoires in COVID-19. Looked up from germline, CDR1 is SNHLY and CDR2 is FYNNEI. The CDR3 extends over 14 amino acids. Trimming left V 6 bases short and J 2 bases short, with 13 bases between. Assay used: immunoSEQ multiplex PCR; TCRdb lists only in-frame clones, some missing. In the table there are under 200,000 clones, over 75% of which are singletons. This receptor was identified in a woman aged 40 to 55 with acute COVID-19. The chain joins TRBV2 to TRBJ1-2; unclear D gene. Sequencing was carried out using PBMCs or T cells enriched from blood (not recorded which). CDR3 sequence reads: CASSSTTTNYGYTF. The CDR3 region has the DNA TGTGCCAGCAGCAGTACCACAACCAACTATGGCTACACCTTC.